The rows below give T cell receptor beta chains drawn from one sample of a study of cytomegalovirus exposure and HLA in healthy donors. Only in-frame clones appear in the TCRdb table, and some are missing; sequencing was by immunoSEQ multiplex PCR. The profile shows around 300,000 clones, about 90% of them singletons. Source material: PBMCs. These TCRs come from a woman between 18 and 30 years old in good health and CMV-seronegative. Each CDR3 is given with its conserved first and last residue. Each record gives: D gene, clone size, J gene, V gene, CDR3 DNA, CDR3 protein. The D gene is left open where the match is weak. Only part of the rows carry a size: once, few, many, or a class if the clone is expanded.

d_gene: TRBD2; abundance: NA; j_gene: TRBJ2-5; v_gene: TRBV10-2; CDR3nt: TGCGCCAGCAGAGGGAGCGGGGGGGAGACCCAGTACTTC; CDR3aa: CASRGSGGETQYF
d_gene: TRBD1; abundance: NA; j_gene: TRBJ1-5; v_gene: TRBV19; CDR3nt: TGTGCCAGTAGTATAACACCGGGACAGGGCCACAATCAGCCCCAGCATTTT; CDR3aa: CASSITPGQGHNQPQHF
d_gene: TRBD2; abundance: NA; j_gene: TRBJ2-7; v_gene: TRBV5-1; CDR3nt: TGCGCCAGCAGCCCAGGACTAGCGGGGGTTGGCGAGCAGTACTTC; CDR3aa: CASSPGLAGVGEQYF
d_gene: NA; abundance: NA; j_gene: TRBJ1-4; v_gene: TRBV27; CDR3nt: TGTGCCAGCAGTTTAGGGGCGCCTGCAACTAATGAAAAACTGTTTTTT; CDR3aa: CASSLGAPATNEKLFF
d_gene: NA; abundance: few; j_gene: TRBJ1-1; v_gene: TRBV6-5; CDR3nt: TGTGCCAGCAGTTACTCAAGTCAGGGCACTGAAGCTTTCTTT; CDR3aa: CASSYSSQGTEAFF
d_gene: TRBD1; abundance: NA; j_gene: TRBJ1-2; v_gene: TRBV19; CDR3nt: TGTGCCAGTAGCCCCGGACAGGTACTCTATGGCTACACCTTC; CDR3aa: CASSPGQVLYGYTF
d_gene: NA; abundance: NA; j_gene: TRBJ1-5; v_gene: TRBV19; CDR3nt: TGTGCCAGTAGTACCCTCCGGGGAGACGAGAGCAATCAGCCCCAGCATTTT; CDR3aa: CASSTLRGDESNQPQHF
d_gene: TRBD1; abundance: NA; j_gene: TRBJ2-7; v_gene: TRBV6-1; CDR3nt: TGTGCCAGCAGTGAAGAGGGACAGGGGATCCACGAGCAGTACTTC; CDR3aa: CASSEEGQGIHEQYF
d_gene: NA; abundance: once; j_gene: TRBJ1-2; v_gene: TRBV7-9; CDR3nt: TGTTCCAGCAGCCCCCACGTCACTGACAGCAACTATGGCTACACCTTC; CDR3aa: CSSSPHVTDSNYGYTF
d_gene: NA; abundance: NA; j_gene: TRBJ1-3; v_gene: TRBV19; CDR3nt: TGTGCCAGTAGTATACAGAGGACAGACAGAAACACCATATATTTT; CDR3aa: CASSIQRTDRNTIYF
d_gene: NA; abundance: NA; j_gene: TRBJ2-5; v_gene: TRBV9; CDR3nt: TGTGCCAGCAGCGTAGCCCCGGGTCCCCAAGAGACCCAGTACTTC; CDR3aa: CASSVAPGPQETQYF
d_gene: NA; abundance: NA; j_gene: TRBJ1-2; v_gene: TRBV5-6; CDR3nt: TGTGCCAGCAGCTCAACCGGGACACCCTATGGCTACACCTTC; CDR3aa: CASSSTGTPYGYTF
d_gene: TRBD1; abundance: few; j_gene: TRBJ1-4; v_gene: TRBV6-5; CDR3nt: TGTGCCAGCAGTTACGGGACAGGGGAGGTTGAAAAACTGTTTTTT; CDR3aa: CASSYGTGEVEKLFF
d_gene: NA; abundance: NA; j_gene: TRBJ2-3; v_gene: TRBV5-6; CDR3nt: TGTGCCAGCAGCTTGGGGAGCCCAGATACGCAGTATTTT; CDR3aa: CASSLGSPDTQYF